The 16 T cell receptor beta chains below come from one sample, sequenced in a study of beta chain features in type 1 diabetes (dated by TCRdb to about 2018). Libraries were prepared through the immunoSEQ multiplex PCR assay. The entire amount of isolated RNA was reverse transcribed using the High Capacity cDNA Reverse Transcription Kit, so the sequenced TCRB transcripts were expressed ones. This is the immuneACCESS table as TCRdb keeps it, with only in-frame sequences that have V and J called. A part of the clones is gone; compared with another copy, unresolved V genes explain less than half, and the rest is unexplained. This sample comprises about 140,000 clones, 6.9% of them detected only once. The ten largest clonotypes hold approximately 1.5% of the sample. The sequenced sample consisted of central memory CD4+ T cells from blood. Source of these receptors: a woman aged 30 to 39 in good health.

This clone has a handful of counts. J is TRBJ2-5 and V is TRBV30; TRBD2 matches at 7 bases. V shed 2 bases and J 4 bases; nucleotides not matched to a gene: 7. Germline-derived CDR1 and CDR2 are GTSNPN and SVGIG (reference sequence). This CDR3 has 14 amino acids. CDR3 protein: CAWSRGGEVETQYF. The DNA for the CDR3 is TGTGCCTGGAGTAGGGGAGGGGAGGTAGAGACCCAGTACTTC.

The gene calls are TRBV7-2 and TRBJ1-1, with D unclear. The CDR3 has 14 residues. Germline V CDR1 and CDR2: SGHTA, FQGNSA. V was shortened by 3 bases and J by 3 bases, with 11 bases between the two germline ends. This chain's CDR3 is CASSLGGKDTEAFF. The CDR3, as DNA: TGTGCCAGCAGCTTGGGAGGGAAGGACACTGAAGCTTTCTTT.

This CDR3 reads CASRPGTAHTDTQYF. The CDR3 DNA is TGTGCCAGCAGACCCGGGACAGCCCACACAGATACGCAGTATTTT. The rearrangement uses TRBV7-9 and TRBJ2-3, with 7 bases lining up with TRBD1. The trim removed 6 bases at V and 2 bases at J, leaving 8 bases unmatched. Germline assignment: CDR1 SEHNR and CDR2 FQNEAQ (reference sequence). The CDR3 contains 15 residues.

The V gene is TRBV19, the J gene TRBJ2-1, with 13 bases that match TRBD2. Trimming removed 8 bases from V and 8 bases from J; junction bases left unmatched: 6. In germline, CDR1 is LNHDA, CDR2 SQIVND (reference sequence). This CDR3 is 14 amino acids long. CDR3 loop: CASAGLAGRHEQFF. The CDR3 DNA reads TGTGCCAGTGCGGGACTAGCGGGACGGCATGAGCAGTTCTTC.

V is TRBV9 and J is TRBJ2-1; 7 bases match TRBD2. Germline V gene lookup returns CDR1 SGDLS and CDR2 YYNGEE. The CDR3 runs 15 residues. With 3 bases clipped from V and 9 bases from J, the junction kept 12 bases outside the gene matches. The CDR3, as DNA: TGTGCCAGCAGCGCAGGACTAGAGCGTGAGGTTGAGCAGTTCTTC. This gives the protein CASSAGLEREVEQFF. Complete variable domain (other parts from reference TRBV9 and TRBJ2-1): DSGVTQTPKHLITATGQRVTLRCSPRSGDLSVYWYQQSLDQGLQFLIQYYNGEERAKGNILERFSAQQFPDLHSELNLSSLELGDSALYFCASSAGLEREVEQFFGPGTRLTVL.

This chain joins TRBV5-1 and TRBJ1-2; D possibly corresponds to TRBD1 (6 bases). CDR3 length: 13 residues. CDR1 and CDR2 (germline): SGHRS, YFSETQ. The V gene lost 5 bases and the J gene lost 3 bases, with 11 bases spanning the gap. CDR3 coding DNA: TGCGCCAGCAGTGTGGACAGTGACTATGGCTACACCTTC. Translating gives CASSVDSDYGYTF.

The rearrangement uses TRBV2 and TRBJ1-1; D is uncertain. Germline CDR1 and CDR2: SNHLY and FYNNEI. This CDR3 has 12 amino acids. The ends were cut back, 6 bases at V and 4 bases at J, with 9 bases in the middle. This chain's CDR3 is CASRNGFTEAFF. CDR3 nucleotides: TGTGCCAGCAGAAACGGGTTCACTGAAGCTTTCTTT.

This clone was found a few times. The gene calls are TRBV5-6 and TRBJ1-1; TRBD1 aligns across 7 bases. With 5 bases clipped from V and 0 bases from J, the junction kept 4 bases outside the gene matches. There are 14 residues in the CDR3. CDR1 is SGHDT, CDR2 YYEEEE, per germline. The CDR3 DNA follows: TGTGCCAGCAGGAGGACAGGAATGAACACTGAAGCTTTCTTT. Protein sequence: CASRRTGMNTEAFF.

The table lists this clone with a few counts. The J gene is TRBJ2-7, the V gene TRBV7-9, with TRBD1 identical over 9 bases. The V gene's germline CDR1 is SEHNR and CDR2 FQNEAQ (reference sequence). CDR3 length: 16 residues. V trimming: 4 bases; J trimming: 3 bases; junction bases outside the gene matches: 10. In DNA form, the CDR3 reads TGTGCCAGCAGCTCCGACCGGGACAGGGTTAGCTACGAGCAGTACTTC. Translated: CASSSDRDRVSYEQYF. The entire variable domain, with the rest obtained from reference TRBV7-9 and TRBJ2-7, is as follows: DTGVSQNPRHKITKRGQNVTFRCDPISEHNRLYWYRQTLGQGPEFLTYFQNEAQLEKSRLLSDRFSAERPKGSFSTLEIQRTEQGDSAMYLCASSSDRDRVSYEQYFGPGTRLTVT.

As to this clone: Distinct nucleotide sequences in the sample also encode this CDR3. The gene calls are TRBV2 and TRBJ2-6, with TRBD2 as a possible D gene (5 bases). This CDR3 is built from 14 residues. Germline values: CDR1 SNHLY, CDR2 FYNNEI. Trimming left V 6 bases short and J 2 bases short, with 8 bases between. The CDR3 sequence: CASSREAGANVLTF. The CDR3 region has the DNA TGTGCCAGCAGCCGGGAAGCTGGGGCCAACGTCCTGACTTTC.

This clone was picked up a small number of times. CDR3 bases: TGTGCCAGCTCTCCTCAGGCCCTCAGGGCAGGGGGCACTGAAGCTTTCTTT. It codes for CASSPQALRAGGTEAFF. The genes are TRBV18 and TRBJ1-1; 7 bases line up with TRBD1. The junction had 17 bases not matched to a gene; V was cut back by 6 bases and J by 4 bases. The CDR3 is 17 amino acids. Per the germline V gene, CDR1 is KGHSH and CDR2 is LQKENI.

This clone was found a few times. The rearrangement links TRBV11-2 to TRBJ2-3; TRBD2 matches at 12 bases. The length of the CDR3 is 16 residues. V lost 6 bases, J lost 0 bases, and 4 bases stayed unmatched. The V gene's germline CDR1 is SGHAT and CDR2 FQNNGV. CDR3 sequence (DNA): TGTGCCAGCAGACGCGGACTAGCGGGAAGCACAGATACGCAGTATTTT. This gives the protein CASRRGLAGSTDTQYF.

CDR3 DNA: TGTGCCAGCAGCTTAGGAGCTCCGCAGTTCTTC. Translating it yields CASSLGAPQFF. The genes are TRBV7-8 and TRBJ2-1, with D hard to call. The CDR3 length is 11 residues. Germline V gives CDR1 SGHVS, CDR2 FQNEAQ. V lost 1 base and J lost 12, with 7 bases in between.

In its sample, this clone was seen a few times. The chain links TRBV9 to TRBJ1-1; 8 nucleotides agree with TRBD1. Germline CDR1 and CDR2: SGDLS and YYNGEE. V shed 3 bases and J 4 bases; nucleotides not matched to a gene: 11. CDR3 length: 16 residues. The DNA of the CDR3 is TGTGCCAGCAGCGCGCACGCGGGACAGGAGAGCACTGAAGCTTTCTTT. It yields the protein CASSAHAGQESTEAFF.

The chain's CDR3 is CAAGQAYEQYF. DNA of the CDR3: TGTGCCGCGGGACAGGCCTACGAGCAGTACTTC. This chain joins TRBV7-9 and TRBJ2-7; TRBD1 matches 8 bases. V was clipped by 11 bases and J by 2 bases; unmatched bases: 2. The CDR3 is 11 residues long. Germline loops: CDR1 SEHNR, CDR2 FQNEAQ (reference sequence).

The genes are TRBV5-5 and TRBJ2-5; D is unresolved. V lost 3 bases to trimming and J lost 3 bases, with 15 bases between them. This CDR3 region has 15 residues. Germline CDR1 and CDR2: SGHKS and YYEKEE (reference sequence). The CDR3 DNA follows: TGTGCCAGCAGCTCCCACCGACTGGAGAAAGAGACCCAGTACTTC. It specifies CASSSHRLEKETQYF.